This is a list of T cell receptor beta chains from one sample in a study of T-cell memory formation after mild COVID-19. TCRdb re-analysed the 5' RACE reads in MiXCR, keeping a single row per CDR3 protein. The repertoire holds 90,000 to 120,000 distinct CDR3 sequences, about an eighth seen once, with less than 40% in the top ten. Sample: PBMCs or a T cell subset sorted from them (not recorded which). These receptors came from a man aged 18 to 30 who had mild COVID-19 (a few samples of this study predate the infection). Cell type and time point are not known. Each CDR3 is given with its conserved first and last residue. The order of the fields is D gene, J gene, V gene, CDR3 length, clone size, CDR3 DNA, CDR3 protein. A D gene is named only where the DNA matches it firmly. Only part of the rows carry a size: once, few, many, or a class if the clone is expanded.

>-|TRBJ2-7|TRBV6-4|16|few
TGTGCCAGCTTCCCGGCTACGGGGGTGAGTAGCTACGAGCAGTACTTC
CASFPATGVSSYEQYF
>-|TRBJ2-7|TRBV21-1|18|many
TGTGCCAGCAGCAAAGAAGCCGGACCCTGCAATTGGGAATACGAGCAGTACTTC
CASSKEAGPCNWEYEQYF
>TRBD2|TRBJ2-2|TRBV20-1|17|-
TGCAGTGCTAGAGATGGCTTAGCGGGGGTCCACACCGGGGAGCTGTTTTTT
CSARDGLAGVHTGELFF
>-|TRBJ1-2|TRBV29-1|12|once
TGCAGCGTTGAATCAAGACCCTATGGCTACACCTTC
CSVESRPYGYTF
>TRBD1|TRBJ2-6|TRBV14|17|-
TGTGCCAGCAGCGGTCCCGGGACAGGGGCTGGGGCCAACGTCCTGACTTTC
CASSGPGTGAGANVLTF
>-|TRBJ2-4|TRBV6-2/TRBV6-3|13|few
TGTGCCAGCAGTTACGGAGCCAAAAACATTCAGTACTTC
CASSYGAKNIQYF
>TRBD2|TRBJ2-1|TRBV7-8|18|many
TGTGCCAGCAGCTTACCCCGCGGGGGGGCCAGTACTTACAATGAGCAGTTCTTC
CASSLPRGGASTYNEQFF
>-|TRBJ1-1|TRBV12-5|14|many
TGTGCTAGTGGTTTGGGAACAGGGATCACTGAAGCTTTCTTT
CASGLGTGITEAFF
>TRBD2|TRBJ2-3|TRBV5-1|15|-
TGCGCCAGCAGCTCTAGCGGGGGGGCTCTGAATACGCAGTATTTT
CASSSSGGALNTQYF
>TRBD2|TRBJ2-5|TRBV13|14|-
TGTGCCAGCAGCTTCTCAGCGGGGGAAGAGACCCAGTACTTC
CASSFSAGEETQYF
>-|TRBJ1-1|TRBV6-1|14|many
TGTGCCACCGACTCCAAGGAGACCCACACTGAAGCTTTCTTT
CATDSKETHTEAFF
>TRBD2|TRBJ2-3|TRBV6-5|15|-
TGTGCCAGCAGTTATGGCGGGGGGAACACAGATACGCAGTATTTT
CASSYGGGNTDTQYF
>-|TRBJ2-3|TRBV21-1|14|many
TGTGCCAGCGGACGTTTACGGCGCACAGATACGCAGTATTTT
CASGRLRRTDTQYF
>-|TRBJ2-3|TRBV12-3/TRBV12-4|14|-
TGTGCCAGCAGGGGGGTTCGGGGAGCGGATACGCAGTATTTT
CASRGVRGADTQYF
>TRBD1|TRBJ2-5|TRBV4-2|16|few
TGTGCCAGCAGCCAAGTGAGACAGGGGGATCAAGAGACCCAGTACTTC
CASSQVRQGDQETQYF
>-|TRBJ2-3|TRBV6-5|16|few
TGTGCCAGCAGTTATTCCCCGGGGGCGGATTCTGATACGCAGTATTTT
CASSYSPGADSDTQYF
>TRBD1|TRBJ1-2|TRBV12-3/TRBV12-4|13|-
TGTGCCAGCAGTTGGACCGGGACAGGGGAACACACCTTC
CASSWTGTGEHTF
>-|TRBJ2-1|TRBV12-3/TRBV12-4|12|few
TGTGCCAGCAGCACCACTGATAATGAGCAGTTCTTC
CASSTTDNEQFF
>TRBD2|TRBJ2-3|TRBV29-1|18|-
TGCAGCGTTGCGAGGCCTAGCGGAAACTTAAGGGGCACAGATACGCAGTATTTT
CSVARPSGNLRGTDTQYF
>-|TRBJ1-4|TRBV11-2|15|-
TGTGCCAGCAGCTTAGCTCCTTGGACTAATGAAAAACTGTTTTTT
CASSLAPWTNEKLFF
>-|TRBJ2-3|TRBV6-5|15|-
TGTGCCAGCAGTGGGGACATTTTCCCCCCCGATACGCAGTATTTT
CASSGDIFPPDTQYF
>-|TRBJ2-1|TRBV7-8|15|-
TGTGCCAGCAGGGCGAGAGCGGGTGGATACAATGAGCAGTTCTTC
CASRARAGGYNEQFF
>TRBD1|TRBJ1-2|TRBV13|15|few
TGTGCCAGCAGCTCGTCCGGGACAGGGCCCTATGGCTACACCTTC
CASSSSGTGPYGYTF
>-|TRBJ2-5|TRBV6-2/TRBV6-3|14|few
TGTGCCAGCAGTCAAGGCGGGGCTGGCGAGACCCAGTACTTC
CASSQGGAGETQYF
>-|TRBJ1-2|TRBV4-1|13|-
TGCGCCAGCGGGCCGGAAGGAATCTATGGCTACACCTTC
CASGPEGIYGYTF
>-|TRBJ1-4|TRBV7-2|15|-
TGTGCCAGCAGCTTATGGGAGGGACCTAATGAAAAACTGTTTTTT
CASSLWEGPNEKLFF
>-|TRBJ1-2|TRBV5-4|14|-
TGTGCCAGCAGCCCCGGACGGGCAAACTATGGCTACACCTTC
CASSPGRANYGYTF
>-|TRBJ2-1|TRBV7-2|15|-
TGTGCCAGCAGCCCCGTCCGGGACTTGCACAATGAGCAGTTCTTC
CASSPVRDLHNEQFF
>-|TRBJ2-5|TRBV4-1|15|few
TGCGCCAGCGGCTCTAATGGCAGGGCCCAAGAGACCCAGTACTTC
CASGSNGRAQETQYF
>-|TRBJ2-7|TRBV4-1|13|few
TGCGCCAGCAGCCAAGTCGGGGTCCGCGAGCAGTACTTC
CASSQVGVREQYF
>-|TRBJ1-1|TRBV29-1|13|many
TGCAGCGTTCATCCATCATCTAGCGCTGAAGCTTTCTTT
CSVHPSSSAEAFF
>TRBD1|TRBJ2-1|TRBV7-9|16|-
TGTGCCAGCAGCGAAGACAGGGGGAGCTCCTACAATGAGCAGTTCTTC
CASSEDRGSSYNEQFF
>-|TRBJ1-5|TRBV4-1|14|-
TGCGCCAGCAGCCAAGATCCCCTTAATAAGCCCCAGCATTTT
CASSQDPLNKPQHF
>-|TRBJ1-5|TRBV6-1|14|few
TGTGCCAGCAGTCTTCGTCGGGCGGATCAGCCCCAGCATTTT
CASSLRRADQPQHF
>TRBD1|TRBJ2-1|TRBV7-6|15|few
TGTGCCAGCAGCATAAGACAGGGGCCCTACAATGAGCAGTTCTTC
CASSIRQGPYNEQFF
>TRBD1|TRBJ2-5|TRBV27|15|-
TGTGCCAGCAGTTTTTCGTCGGGACAGGGGGAGACCCAGTACTTC
CASSFSSGQGETQYF
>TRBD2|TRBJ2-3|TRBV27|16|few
TGTGCCAGCAGTTTACTGGCTCTAGCGGGGGCAGTGGGGCAGTATTTT
CASSLLALAGAVGQYF
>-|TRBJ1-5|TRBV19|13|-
TGTGCCAGTACCCGGTTGGGAGGCCAGCCCCAGCATTTT
CASTRLGGQPQHF
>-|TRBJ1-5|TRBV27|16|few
TGTGCCAGCAGACTCTACGGCAGGGGAGGTAATCAGCCCCAGCATTTT
CASRLYGRGGNQPQHF